A single sample is the source of the 20 T cell receptor beta chains below, sequenced in a study of OX40 agonist ivuxolimab in advanced cancers. Method: immunoSEQ multiplex PCR; TCRdb's copy keeps in-frame clones and lacks some. The table lists 78,000 or so clones, about 92% of them singletons. This specimen was CD4+ or CD8+ T cells sorted from blood, taken in a trial of the OX40 agonist ivuxolimab. These receptors were obtained from an adult with an advanced solid tumor such as melanoma, head and neck, liver or kidney cancer.

V gene TRBV7-9 combines with J gene TRBJ1-1; no definite D call. The V end was cut by 6 bases, the J end by 3 bases, with 14 bases between. The CDR3 runs to 14 residues. Germline V gene sequence: CDR1 SEHNR, CDR2 FQNEAQ (reference sequence). CDR3 protein: CASSSTLGDTEAFF. The CDR3 DNA reads as TGTGCCAGCAGTTCAACGTTAGGAGACACTGAAGCTTTCTTT.

The rearrangement links TRBV14 to TRBJ2-7; TRBD1 agrees at 8 bases. This CDR3 has 15 amino acids. Germline V gives CDR1 SGHDN, CDR2 FVKESK. J was trimmed by 5 bases and V by 0 bases; bases with no gene match: 6. The CDR3 sequence is CASSQDGQGPHEQYF. In DNA, the CDR3 is TGTGCCAGCAGCCAAGATGGACAGGGACCCCACGAGCAGTACTTC.

J is TRBJ2-5 and V is TRBV6-5, with 7 bases aligning to TRBD1. The CDR3 consists of 15 residues. Germline V CDR1 and CDR2: MNHEY, SVGAGI. Trimming took 2 bases from V and 3 from J; bases not matched to a gene: 6. The CDR3 nucleotides are TGTGCCAGCAGTTACGGGACAGAAAGAAAAGAGACCCAGTACTTC. The encoded protein is CASSYGTERKETQYF.

The gene calls are TRBV19 and TRBJ1-1; 11 bases fit TRBD1. Germline loops: CDR1 LNHDA, CDR2 SQIVND (reference sequence). The CDR3 contains 15 residues. With V trimmed by 3 bases and J by 5 bases, 5 bases remained unmatched. The CDR3 DNA follows: TGTGCCAGTAGTATGGGGGACAGGGGGTGGACTGAAGCTTTCTTT. Amino acids: CASSMGDRGWTEAFF.

The V call is TRBV5-6, the J call TRBJ2-7; no clear D. Trimming left V 0 bases short and J 1 base short, with 5 bases between. The germline V gene encodes CDR1 SGHDT and CDR2 YYEEEE. The CDR3 extends over 13 amino acids. The CDR3 sequence: CASSLALSYEQYF. For the CDR3, the DNA is TGTGCCAGCAGCTTGGCGCTATCCTACGAGCAGTACTTC.

The CDR3 sequence is CASRGAGVGNTIYF. The CDR3 bases are TGTGCCAGCAGGGGAGCAGGGGTCGGAAACACCATATATTTT. The rearrangement uses TRBV27 and TRBJ1-3; tentative D call: TRBD1 (6 bases). V was cut by 6 bases and J by 4 bases, with 13 bases left in between. CDR3 size: 14 residues. The germline CDR1 and CDR2 sequences are MNHEY and SMNVEV (reference sequence).

V and J are TRBV4-3 and TRBJ2-7; TRBD2 agrees at 8 bases. V lost 5 bases, J lost 3 bases, and 12 bases stayed unmatched. Germline values: CDR1 LGHNA, CDR2 YSLEER. The CDR3 has 16 residues. The DNA for the CDR3 is TGCGCCAGCAGCGCGAGCGAGAGCGGGGGTTTCTACGAGCAGTACTTC. Protein sequence: CASSASESGGFYEQYF.

This chain uses TRBV6-1 with TRBJ1-2; no firm D call. The germline gives CDR1 MNHNS, CDR2 SASEGT. V was pared by 4 bases and J by 1 base, with 13 bases between. The CDR3 covers 15 residues. Written as DNA, the CDR3 is TGTGCCAGCAGTGCAAAAAGTGGCTTTAACTATGGCTACACCTTC. It encodes CASSAKSGFNYGYTF.

The chain is built from TRBV7-3 and TRBJ2-5; TRBD2 matches 9 bases. Germline loops: CDR1 SGHTA, CDR2 FQGTGA. The junction had 6 bases not matched to a gene; V was cut back by 6 bases and J by 1 base. The CDR3 has 15 residues. The CDR3: CASSYLGLAQETQYF. The CDR3 DNA reads as TGTGCCAGCAGTTATTTGGGACTAGCCCAAGAGACCCAGTACTTC.

The V call is TRBV5-6, the J call TRBJ1-3; TRBD1 is a possible D gene (6 bases). The CDR3 runs to 15 residues. Germline CDR1 SGHDT, CDR2 YYEEEE. V was cut by 3 bases and J by 0 bases, with 10 bases left in between. For the CDR3, the DNA is TGTGCCAGCAGCTCCGACAGGAACTCTGGAAACACCATATATTTT. It codes for CASSSDRNSGNTIYF.

J is TRBJ2-7 and V is TRBV5-1, with D maybe TRBD2 (5 bases). V lost 0 bases and J lost 3, with 10 bases in between. CDR3 length: 14 amino acids. Germline CDR1 reads SGHRS; CDR2 reads YFSETQ. For the CDR3, the DNA is TGCGCCAGCAGCTTGGCCGTCGGGGACTACGAGCAGTACTTC. Amino acid sequence: CASSLAVGDYEQYF.

The chain employs TRBV9 and TRBJ1-6; no definite D call. Germline V CDR1 and CDR2: SGDLS, YYNGEE. Trimming removed 3 bases from V and 0 bases from J, with 4 bases in between. The CDR3 totals 14 residues. CDR3 sequence reads: CASSDSSYNSPLHF. For the CDR3, the DNA is TGTGCCAGCAGCGACAGCTCCTATAATTCACCCCTCCACTTT.

The CDR3 region has the DNA TGCGCCAGCAGCTGGTCCGGGGAGCTGTTTTTT. It yields the protein CASSWSGELFF. The gene calls are TRBV4-1 and TRBJ2-2, with D uncertain. Germline CDR1 reads MGHRA; CDR2 reads YSYEKL. Trimming shortened V by 5 bases and J by 6 bases, and 4 bases separated the two germline ends. This CDR3 is built from 11 residues.

This chain uses TRBV2 with TRBJ1-3, with a weak D call TRBD1 (5 bases). The CDR3 is made up of 16 amino acids. Deletions cut 4 bases from V and 0 bases from J, with 13 bases between. Germline CDR1 reads SNHLY; CDR2 reads FYNNEI. CDR3 sequence reads: CASSADNSFSGNTIYF. As DNA, the CDR3 is TGTGCCAGCAGTGCGGACAATTCGTTCTCTGGAAACACCATATATTTT.

The rearrangement joins TRBV6-5 to TRBJ2-1; 8 nucleotides agree with TRBD2. The V gene end was trimmed by 5 bases and the J gene end by 8 bases; junction bases not matched to a gene: 11. This CDR3 spans 15 amino acids. CDR1 MNHEY and CDR2 SVGAGI come from the germline V gene. CDR3 sequence: CASSTGGTPVDEQFF. In nucleotides, the CDR3 is TGTGCCAGCAGTACGGGGGGGACTCCGGTCGATGAGCAGTTCTTC.

The gene calls are TRBV5-4 and TRBJ2-5; no definite D call. The CDR3 is 13 amino acids. CDR1 and CDR2 (germline): SGHNT, YYREEE (reference sequence). V dropped 4 bases and J dropped 5 bases, with 12 bases sitting between them. CDR3 nucleotide sequence: TGTGCCAGCAGCCCACAGATGTTGGAGACCCAGTACTTC. Translated: CASSPQMLETQYF. The full variable domain, completed using reference TRBV5-4 and TRBJ2-5, is ETGVTQSPTHLIKTRGQQVTLRCSSQSGHNTVSWYQQALGQGPQFIFQYYREEENGRGNFPPRFSGLQFPNYSSELNVNALELDDSALYLCASSPQMLETQYFGPGTRLLVL.

This chain joins TRBV11-2 and TRBJ1-2; D gene uncertain. The CDR3 is made up of 13 amino acids. CDR1 and CDR2 from the germline V gene are SGHAT and FQNNGV. V was cut by 5 bases and J by 4 bases, with 11 bases left in between. CDR3 in amino acids: CASSPSTGYGYTF. Here the CDR3 DNA reads TGTGCCAGCAGCCCGTCGACGGGCTATGGCTACACCTTC.

This rearrangement joins TRBV5-4 to TRBJ1-2, with D unclear. The CDR3 is 16 amino acids. In germline, CDR1 is SGHNT, CDR2 YYREEE (reference sequence). V lost 3 bases and J lost 1, with 16 bases in between. The DNA of the CDR3 is TGTGCCAGCAGCTCGTACCACTCAGTCTATAACTATGGCTACACCTTC. Translation: CASSSYHSVYNYGYTF. Filled out from reference TRBV5-4 and TRBJ1-2, the complete variable domain reads ETGVTQSPTHLIKTRGQQVTLRCSSQSGHNTVSWYQQALGQGPQFIFQYYREEENGRGNFPPRFSGLQFPNYSSELNVNALELDDSALYLCASSSYHSVYNYGYTFGSGTRLTVV.

The CDR3 sequence is CASSLGEDYYGYTF. In DNA, the CDR3 is TGTGCCAGCAGCTTAGGAGAAGATTACTATGGCTACACCTTC. The chain employs TRBV7-9 and TRBJ1-2, with D unresolved. The CDR3 totals 14 residues. The germline gives CDR1 SEHNR, CDR2 FQNEAQ (reference sequence). V lost 1 base and J 3 bases, leaving 9 bases between the germline ends.

V is TRBV29-1 and J is TRBJ2-3; TRBD2 might be the D (6 bases). The germline V gene has CDR1 SQVTM and CDR2 ANQGSEA. Trimming stripped 5 bases from V and 5 bases from J, with 11 bases between. The CDR3 runs 12 residues. This CDR3 reads CSVFQGGDTQYF. The CDR3 coding sequence is TGCAGCGTTTTTCAGGGAGGAGATACGCAGTATTTT.